A selection of T cell receptor beta chains follows, all from one sample in a study of spatial heterogeneity in lung cancer. TCRdb analysed the 5' RACE reads with MiXCR anew, one entry per CDR3 protein. Among about 30,000 distinct CDR3 sequences listed, around 6.9% were seen once. The sample consisted of lung tumor tissue, taken at surgery. The receptors originated from a male donor with early-stage non-small cell lung cancer. Each CDR3 is given with its conserved first and last residue. Fields, in order: J gene, clone size, D gene, V gene, CDR3 protein, CDR3 DNA. D genes are given only for firm matches. Size tells how often a clone was seen (once, few, many) or the class of an expanded clone, and some rows leave it out.

J gene: TRBJ2-3; clone size: few; D gene: NA; V gene: TRBV5-6; CDR3 protein: CASKERPSTDTQYF; CDR3 DNA: TGTGCCAGCAAGGAGCGACCTAGCACAGATACGCAGTATTTT
J gene: TRBJ2-7; clone size: many; D gene: TRBD1; V gene: TRBV20-1; CDR3 protein: CSALSGTGSYEQYF; CDR3 DNA: TGCAGTGCCCTGTCCGGGACAGGGAGCTACGAGCAGTACTTC
J gene: TRBJ2-5; clone size: few; D gene: NA; V gene: TRBV6-6; CDR3 protein: CASSYSTWQETQYF; CDR3 DNA: TGTGCCAGCAGTTACTCTACCTGGCAAGAGACCCAGTACTTC
J gene: TRBJ2-7; clone size: many; D gene: TRBD1; V gene: TRBV28; CDR3 protein: CASSLSTGAYEQYF; CDR3 DNA: TGTGCCAGCAGTTTATCGACAGGGGCGTACGAGCAGTACTTC
J gene: TRBJ1-6; clone size: NA; D gene: TRBD1; V gene: TRBV4-2; CDR3 protein: CASSREQGNLHF; CDR3 DNA: TGTGCCAGCAGCCGAGAACAGGGGAACCTCCACTTT
J gene: TRBJ2-1; clone size: many; D gene: TRBD2; V gene: TRBV20-1; CDR3 protein: CSAVSSGVYNEQFF; CDR3 DNA: TGCAGTGCCGTCTCTAGCGGGGTCTACAATGAGCAGTTCTTC
J gene: TRBJ2-1; clone size: NA; D gene: NA; V gene: TRBV7-7; CDR3 protein: CASSPGSSYNEQFF; CDR3 DNA: TGTGCTAGCAGCCCAGGGAGCTCCTACAATGAGCAGTTCTTC
J gene: TRBJ1-1; clone size: many; D gene: NA; V gene: TRBV5-5; CDR3 protein: CASSLSTMNTEAFF; CDR3 DNA: TGTGCCAGCAGCCTTTCTACAATGAACACTGAAGCTTTCTTT
J gene: TRBJ1-2; clone size: many; D gene: NA; V gene: TRBV6-1; CDR3 protein: CASRPILGRSGYTF; CDR3 DNA: TGTGCCAGCAGACCCATCCTTGGGCGAAGTGGCTACACCTTC
J gene: TRBJ2-7; clone size: many; D gene: NA; V gene: TRBV7-9; CDR3 protein: CASSPKSSYEQYF; CDR3 DNA: TGTGCCAGCAGCCCAAAGTCATCCTACGAGCAGTACTTC
J gene: TRBJ2-7; clone size: many; D gene: TRBD1; V gene: TRBV6-6; CDR3 protein: CASSQQGREQYF; CDR3 DNA: TGTGCCAGCAGTCAACAGGGGCGGGAGCAGTACTTC
J gene: TRBJ1-1; clone size: few; D gene: NA; V gene: TRBV6-4; CDR3 protein: CASSYTRYTEAFF; CDR3 DNA: TGTGCCAGCAGTTATACTAGGTACACTGAAGCTTTCTTT
J gene: TRBJ2-7; clone size: many; D gene: NA; V gene: TRBV28; CDR3 protein: CASSLVESYEQYF; CDR3 DNA: TGTGCCAGCAGTTTAGTGGAATCCTACGAGCAGTACTTC
J gene: TRBJ1-2; clone size: NA; D gene: NA; V gene: TRBV7-9; CDR3 protein: CASSLDELSGSLYGYTF; CDR3 DNA: TGTGCCAGCAGCTTAGACGAACTTTCCGGCTCCCTCTATGGCTACACCTTC
J gene: TRBJ2-3; clone size: NA; D gene: NA; V gene: TRBV10-3; CDR3 protein: CAISESTEFDTQYF; CDR3 DNA: TGTGCCATCAGTGAGTCGACTGAGTTTGATACGCAGTATTTT
J gene: TRBJ1-5; clone size: few; D gene: NA; V gene: TRBV10-3; CDR3 protein: CAISESMDQPQHF; CDR3 DNA: TGTGCCATCAGTGAGTCAATGGATCAGCCCCAGCATTTT
J gene: TRBJ1-3; clone size: few; D gene: NA; V gene: TRBV14; CDR3 protein: CASSPGERWNTIYF; CDR3 DNA: TGTGCCAGCAGCCCCGGGGAAAGGTGGAACACCATATATTTT
J gene: TRBJ2-4; clone size: few; D gene: NA; V gene: TRBV9; CDR3 protein: CASSVNWGGNIQYF; CDR3 DNA: TGTGCCAGCAGCGTGAACTGGGGTGGGAACATTCAGTACTTC
J gene: TRBJ2-7; clone size: NA; D gene: NA; V gene: TRBV6-2/TRBV6-3; CDR3 protein: CASSTLLYEQYF; CDR3 DNA: TGTGCCAGCAGTACCCTCCTCTACGAGCAGTACTTC
J gene: TRBJ2-2; clone size: NA; D gene: NA; V gene: TRBV15; CDR3 protein: CATSLRREVELFF; CDR3 DNA: TGTGCCACCAGCCTCCGGAGGGAAGTCGAGCTGTTTTTT
J gene: TRBJ2-7; clone size: many; D gene: NA; V gene: TRBV5-1; CDR3 protein: CASSFSFSYEQYF; CDR3 DNA: TGCGCCAGCAGCTTCTCCTTCTCCTACGAGCAGTACTTC
J gene: TRBJ1-2; clone size: many; D gene: NA; V gene: TRBV20-1; CDR3 protein: CSASRDGTFSYYGYTF; CDR3 DNA: TGCAGTGCTAGTAGAGACGGAACCTTTTCTTACTATGGCTACACCTTC
J gene: TRBJ2-7; clone size: NA; D gene: TRBD1; V gene: TRBV24-1; CDR3 protein: CATSDWTGQYF; CDR3 DNA: TGTGCCACCAGTGATTGGACAGGGCAGTACTTC
J gene: TRBJ1-1; clone size: many; D gene: NA; V gene: TRBV10-3; CDR3 protein: CAIKPSGMEAFF; CDR3 DNA: TGTGCCATCAAACCCAGCGGAATGGAAGCTTTCTTT
J gene: TRBJ1-6; clone size: many; D gene: NA; V gene: TRBV4-3; CDR3 protein: CASSQDMDSPLHF; CDR3 DNA: TGCGCCAGCAGCCAAGACATGGATTCACCCCTCCACTTT
J gene: TRBJ1-1; clone size: many; D gene: NA; V gene: TRBV11-2; CDR3 protein: CASSLRGAFF; CDR3 DNA: TGTGCCAGCAGCTTAAGGGGGGCTTTCTTT
J gene: TRBJ2-2; clone size: many; D gene: NA; V gene: TRBV28; CDR3 protein: CASSSPGDGELFF; CDR3 DNA: TGTGCCAGCAGTTCCCCGGGAGACGGGGAGCTGTTTTTT
J gene: TRBJ2-6; clone size: few; D gene: NA; V gene: TRBV6-5; CDR3 protein: CASSYSGANVLTF; CDR3 DNA: TGTGCCAGCAGTTACTCTGGGGCCAACGTCCTGACTTTC
J gene: TRBJ1-4; clone size: many; D gene: NA; V gene: TRBV4-2; CDR3 protein: CASSLAPAATNEKLFF; CDR3 DNA: TGTGCCAGCAGCCTAGCCCCTGCAGCAACTAATGAAAAACTGTTTTTT
J gene: TRBJ1-4; clone size: NA; D gene: TRBD1; V gene: TRBV25-1; CDR3 protein: CASSDPGTGIQKLFF; CDR3 DNA: TGTGCCAGCAGTGATCCCGGGACAGGGATCCAAAAACTGTTTTTT
J gene: TRBJ2-1; clone size: few; D gene: TRBD2; V gene: TRBV6-2/TRBV6-3; CDR3 protein: CASQAGASSYNEQFF; CDR3 DNA: TGTGCCAGCCAAGCGGGGGCCTCCTCCTACAATGAGCAGTTCTTC
J gene: TRBJ2-3; clone size: many; D gene: NA; V gene: TRBV7-2; CDR3 protein: CASSMKEDVEYF; CDR3 DNA: TGTGCCAGCAGCATGAAGGAGGACGTGGAGTATTTT
J gene: TRBJ2-1; clone size: many; D gene: TRBD1; V gene: TRBV7-9; CDR3 protein: CASSRVGQGRYNEQFF; CDR3 DNA: TGTGCCAGCAGCCGGGTTGGACAGGGCAGGTACAATGAGCAGTTCTTC
J gene: TRBJ1-1; clone size: NA; D gene: NA; V gene: TRBV4-3; CDR3 protein: CASSQVTGSGSAFF; CDR3 DNA: TGCGCCAGCAGCCAAGTAACCGGGAGTGGAAGCGCTTTCTTT
J gene: TRBJ1-5; clone size: NA; D gene: NA; V gene: TRBV30; CDR3 protein: CAWSPGANQPQHF; CDR3 DNA: TGTGCCTGGAGTCCTGGGGCCAATCAGCCCCAGCATTTT
J gene: TRBJ1-1; clone size: many; D gene: NA; V gene: TRBV10-3; CDR3 protein: CAISVRQNTEAFF; CDR3 DNA: TGTGCCATCAGTGTGCGACAGAACACTGAAGCTTTCTTT
J gene: TRBJ1-5; clone size: NA; D gene: TRBD1; V gene: TRBV11-2; CDR3 protein: CASSGDRATPQHF; CDR3 DNA: TGTGCCAGCAGCGGGGACAGGGCGACACCCCAGCATTTT
J gene: TRBJ2-7; clone size: NA; D gene: NA; V gene: TRBV28; CDR3 protein: CASRRTETYEQYF; CDR3 DNA: TGTGCCAGCAGGAGGACAGAAACCTACGAGCAGTACTTC
J gene: TRBJ1-2; clone size: medium-sized; D gene: NA; V gene: TRBV4-3; CDR3 protein: CASSQVRGTLYTF; CDR3 DNA: TGCGCCAGCAGCCAAGTGAGAGGGACATTGTACACCTTC
J gene: TRBJ2-3; clone size: NA; D gene: NA; V gene: TRBV2; CDR3 protein: CASSGQGITDTQYF; CDR3 DNA: TGTGCCAGCAGTGGGCAGGGTATCACAGATACGCAGTATTTT
J gene: TRBJ2-3; clone size: many; D gene: NA; V gene: TRBV18; CDR3 protein: CASSPDRIRTDTQYF; CDR3 DNA: TGTGCCAGCTCACCCGACCGGATTAGGACAGATACGCAGTATTTT
J gene: TRBJ2-7; clone size: NA; D gene: NA; V gene: TRBV2; CDR3 protein: CASSLGHRSYEQYF; CDR3 DNA: TGTGCCAGCAGCCTCGGACACCGTTCCTACGAGCAGTACTTC
J gene: TRBJ2-2; clone size: few; D gene: NA; V gene: TRBV6-6; CDR3 protein: CASMGRARGELFF; CDR3 DNA: TGTGCCAGCATGGGTAGGGCAAGGGGGGAGCTGTTTTTT
J gene: TRBJ2-7; clone size: NA; D gene: NA; V gene: TRBV7-2; CDR3 protein: CASSFSGSTYEQYF; CDR3 DNA: TGTGCCAGCAGCTTCTCAGGGAGCACCTACGAGCAGTACTTC
J gene: TRBJ2-1; clone size: many; D gene: TRBD2; V gene: TRBV12-3/TRBV12-4; CDR3 protein: CASTPGGGQFF; CDR3 DNA: TGTGCCAGCACCCCGGGGGGGGGTCAGTTCTTC
J gene: TRBJ2-2; clone size: many; D gene: TRBD2; V gene: TRBV10-2; CDR3 protein: CASSVLAGYSGELFF; CDR3 DNA: TGCGCCAGCAGTGTCCTAGCGGGGTATTCCGGGGAGCTGTTTTTT
J gene: TRBJ2-7; clone size: many; D gene: NA; V gene: TRBV28; CDR3 protein: CASSVPVGYEQYF; CDR3 DNA: TGTGCCAGCAGTGTCCCGGTCGGCTACGAGCAGTACTTC
J gene: TRBJ1-2; clone size: many; D gene: TRBD1; V gene: TRBV9; CDR3 protein: CASRRDSNYGYTF; CDR3 DNA: TGTGCCAGCAGGAGGGACAGTAACTATGGCTACACCTTC
J gene: TRBJ2-3; clone size: many; D gene: TRBD2; V gene: TRBV5-1; CDR3 protein: CASSLGGGSTDTQYF; CDR3 DNA: TGTGCCAGCAGCTTAGGCGGGGGGAGCACAGATACGCAGTATTTT
J gene: TRBJ2-5; clone size: few; D gene: NA; V gene: TRBV30; CDR3 protein: CAWSVGRKTQYF; CDR3 DNA: TGTGCCTGGAGTGTAGGGCGAAAGACCCAGTACTTC
J gene: TRBJ2-7; clone size: many; D gene: NA; V gene: TRBV18; CDR3 protein: CASSSNGGVYEQYF; CDR3 DNA: TGTGCCAGCTCATCAAACGGAGGGGTCTACGAGCAGTACTTC
J gene: TRBJ2-1; clone size: few; D gene: TRBD1; V gene: TRBV6-6; CDR3 protein: CASRPTGDQRNEQFF; CDR3 DNA: TGTGCCAGCAGACCGACAGGGGACCAACGCAATGAGCAGTTCTTC
J gene: TRBJ1-1; clone size: many; D gene: NA; V gene: TRBV6-2/TRBV6-3; CDR3 protein: CASSSGANTEAFF; CDR3 DNA: TGTGCCAGCAGTTCCGGAGCGAACACTGAAGCTTTCTTT
J gene: TRBJ2-7; clone size: NA; D gene: NA; V gene: TRBV5-1; CDR3 protein: CASSLTATYEQYF; CDR3 DNA: TGCGCCAGCAGCTTGACTGCTACCTACGAGCAGTACTTC
J gene: TRBJ2-3; clone size: many; D gene: TRBD1; V gene: TRBV5-4; CDR3 protein: CASSKDRASTDTQYF; CDR3 DNA: TGTGCCAGCAGCAAGGACAGGGCCAGCACAGATACGCAGTATTTT